Presented here are 31 T cell receptor beta chains from one specimen sequenced in a study of cytomegalovirus exposure and HLA in healthy donors. The PCR used 60 Vbeta and 13 Jbeta primers. Repertoires were generated with immunoSEQ multiplex PCR, while TCRdb's copy carries only in-frame clones and drops some. The table shows under 150,000 clones, with around four fifths occurring only once. The source material was PBMCs. These receptors all come from a young man in good health and CMV-seronegative.

V usage is TRBV5-4 and J usage is TRBJ2-1, with 8 bases fitting TRBD1. This CDR3 spans 16 amino acids. The germline V gene has CDR1 SGHNT and CDR2 YYREEE (reference sequence). Trimming cost V 1 base and J 3 bases; bases outside gene matches: 6. The CDR3 sequence: CASSLTGGKFYNEQFF. CDR3 coding DNA: TGTGCCAGCAGCTTGACAGGGGGGAAATTCTACAATGAGCAGTTCTTC.

The chain carries TRBV27 and TRBJ2-7; 11 positions match TRBD2. The CDR3 length is 15 residues. Germline V lookup: CDR1 MNHEY, CDR2 SMNVEV (reference sequence). V shed 6 bases and J 6 bases; nucleotides not matched to a gene: 10. The DNA of the CDR3 is TGTGCCAGCAGCACACGACTAGCGGGATCTGGCGAGCAGTACTTC. It encodes CASSTRLAGSGEQYF.

This chain connects TRBV5-6 to TRBJ2-2; TRBD2 aligns across 14 bases. This CDR3 region has 17 residues. Per the germline V gene, CDR1 is SGHDT and CDR2 is YYEEEE. The V segment lost 1 base and the J segment 6 bases; nucleotides outside the gene matches: 5. The CDR3 coding sequence is TGTGCCAGCAGCTTGAGACTAGCGGGAGGGCCCGCCGGGGAGCTGTTTTTT. This gives the protein CASSLRLAGGPAGELFF.

The J gene is TRBJ2-7, the V gene TRBV5-1, with D possibly being TRBD1 (6 bases). The V end lost 5 bases, the J end lost 5 bases, and 23 bases lay between the germline ends. CDR3 length: 16 residues. Germline V CDR1 and CDR2: SGHRS, YFSETQ. The CDR3 region is CASRVPTGTPGNEQYF. The CDR3, as DNA: TGCGCCAGCAGAGTTCCAACCGGGACACCCGGGAACGAGCAGTACTTC.

The V and J genes are TRBV6-6 and TRBJ1-1; 8 nucleotides line up with TRBD1. Germline CDR1 and CDR2: MNHNY and SVGAGI (reference sequence). V gave up 7 bases and J gave up 4 bases; unmatched junction bases: 11. The CDR3 runs 15 residues. The CDR3 is CASNRMTGVSTEAFF. The CDR3 DNA reads TGTGCCAGCAACCGAATGACAGGGGTTAGCACTGAAGCTTTCTTT.

The sample holds a few counts of this clone. This chain joins TRBV5-6 and TRBJ2-1; no clear D. The length of the CDR3 is 14 residues. Trimming cost V 0 bases and J 6 bases, with 10 bases left between them. CDR1 is SGHDT and CDR2 is YYEEEE in the germline V gene. The CDR3 nucleotides are TGTGCCAGCAGCTTGGCCAGTGACACCAATGAGCAGTTCTTC. Amino acid sequence: CASSLASDTNEQFF. Full variable domain (remainder filled in from reference TRBV5-6 and TRBJ2-1): DAGVTQSPTHLIKTRGQQVTLRCSPKSGHDTVSWYQQALGQGPQFIFQYYEEEERQRGNFPDRFSGHQFPNYSSELNVNALLLGDSALYLCASSLASDTNEQFFGPGTRLTVL.

The CDR3 sequence is CASSPNPIAGGPVDEQYF. CDR3 DNA sequence: TGTGCCAGCTCACCTAACCCCATAGCGGGGGGGCCGGTGGACGAGCAGTACTTC. This chain uses TRBV18 with TRBJ2-7; 11 bases agree with TRBD2. The CDR3 is made up of 18 amino acids. V lost 3 bases and J lost 5; bases outside the gene matches: 15. CDR1 and CDR2 (germline): KGHSH, LQKENI. The entire variable domain, with the rest obtained from reference TRBV18 and TRBJ2-7, is as follows: NAGVMQNPRHLVRRRGQEARLRCSPMKGHSHVYWYRQLPEEGLKFMVYLQKENIIDESGMPKERFSAEFPKEGPSILRIQQVVRGDSAAYFCASSPNPIAGGPVDEQYFGPGTRLTVT.

This clone was seen a handful of times. The chain couples TRBV5-1 to TRBJ1-1, with TRBD1 as a possible D gene (6 bases). The CDR3 is 17 amino acids. Germline V CDR1 and CDR2: SGHRS, YFSETQ. V was cut by 4 bases and J by 7 bases, with 26 bases left in between. The CDR3 DNA reads TGCGCCAGCAGCGCCATGGGGGGGCGAGGCTGGAGAGGTGAAGCTTTCTTT. Residues: CASSAMGGRGWRGEAFF.

The chain employs TRBV4-1 and TRBJ2-1; 8 bases map to TRBD2. The germline CDR1 and CDR2 sequences are MGHRA and YSYEKL. CDR3 length: 15 residues. J gave up 5 bases and V 2 bases, and 5 bases lay outside the gene matches. The DNA for the CDR3 is TGCGCCAGCAGCCAACTTGGGACTAGAGACAATGAGCAGTTCTTC. It translates to CASSQLGTRDNEQFF.

In its sample, this clone was seen once. The chain links TRBV7-9 to TRBJ1-1; TRBD1 might be the D (6 bases). This CDR3 has 14 amino acids. Looked up from germline, CDR1 is SEHNR and CDR2 is FQNEAQ (reference sequence). V gave up 5 bases and J gave up 1 base, with 11 bases separating them. CDR3 region: CASSRGMGNTEAFF. CDR3 DNA sequence: TGTGCCAGCAGCAGGGGGATGGGGAACACTGAAGCTTTCTTT.

This chain uses TRBV7-8 with TRBJ2-1; D perhaps matches TRBD2 (5 bases). There are 14 residues in the CDR3. The V gene lost 1 base and the J gene lost 2 bases, with 6 bases spanning the gap. From germline, CDR1 is SGHVS and CDR2 FQNEAQ. CDR3: CASSLELAYNEQFF. In nucleotides, the CDR3 is TGTGCCAGCAGCTTAGAACTAGCCTACAATGAGCAGTTCTTC.

This clone was counted only a few times. The gene calls are TRBV6-5 and TRBJ2-3; 9 nucleotides match TRBD2. J lost 2 bases, V lost 5 bases, and 5 bases had no gene match. The CDR3 contains 15 residues. CDR1 and CDR2 from the germline V gene are MNHEY and SVGAGI. In DNA form, the CDR3 reads TGTGCCAGCAGTCCCAGCGGGGGGCACACAGATACGCAGTATTTT. It yields the protein CASSPSGGHTDTQYF.

This rearrangement joins TRBV27 to TRBJ2-1; 8 bases line up with TRBD2. The germline gives CDR1 MNHEY, CDR2 SMNVEV (reference sequence). With V trimmed by 5 bases and J by 8 bases, 8 bases remained unmatched. This CDR3 has 14 amino acids. The CDR3: CASSISGELDEQFF. CDR3 sequence (DNA): TGTGCCAGCAGTATTAGCGGGGAGCTCGATGAGCAGTTCTTC.

The rearrangement joins TRBV19 to TRBJ2-2, with 8 positions matching TRBD1. The CDR3 spans 16 residues. V shed 6 bases and J 5 bases; nucleotides not matched to a gene: 11. Germline CDR1 and CDR2: LNHDA and SQIVND (reference sequence). The CDR3 reads CASSRTGGYSTGELFF. CDR3 sequence (DNA): TGTGCCAGTAGCCGAACAGGGGGTTACTCAACCGGGGAGCTGTTTTTT. The full variable domain, with the rest looked up from reference TRBV19 and TRBJ2-2, is DGGITQSPKYLFRKEGQNVTLSCEQNLNHDAMYWYRQDPGQGLRLIYYSQIVNDFQKGDIAEGYSVSREKKESFPLTVTSAQKNPTAFYLCASSRTGGYSTGELFFGEGSRLTVL.

The V and J genes are TRBV27 and TRBJ2-5; TRBD2 agrees at 7 bases. The CDR3 is 15 amino acids. V gave up 2 bases and J gave up 12 bases; unmatched junction bases: 15. Germline V lookup: CDR1 MNHEY, CDR2 SMNVEV (reference sequence). CDR3 protein: CASSLRAMGRGFEYF. In DNA form, the CDR3 reads TGTGCCAGCAGTTTACGGGCCATGGGGCGGGGGTTCGAGTACTTC.

Comment on this clone: The same CDR3 also results from other DNA sequences found in this sample. This chain connects TRBV5-1 to TRBJ1-5; the D gene is possibly TRBD1 (6 bases). CDR3 length: 15 amino acids. Germline CDR1 reads SGHRS; CDR2 reads YFSETQ. V was trimmed by 0 bases and J by 1 base, leaving 8 bases between them. The CDR3 sequence is CASSLAGGSNQPQHF. The CDR3 coding sequence is TGCGCCAGCAGCTTGGCTGGGGGCAGCAATCAGCCCCAGCATTTT.

A remark on this clone: The junction does not match germline at one end; this may be a read error. The V call is TRBV6-1, the J call TRBJ1-5, with a weak D call TRBD1 (6 bases). The length of the CDR3 is 14 residues. Per the germline V gene, CDR1 is MNHNS and CDR2 is SASEGT. This CDR3 reads CASHPAGAGQPQNF. The CDR3 DNA reads TGTGCCAGCCATCCCGCGGGGGCGGGTCAGCCCCAGAATTTT.

This chain joins TRBV30 and TRBJ2-7; 8 bases map to TRBD2. The V gene's germline CDR1 is GTSNPN and CDR2 SVGIG (reference sequence). CDR3 length equals 12 residues. The J segment lost 3 bases and the V segment lost 5 bases, leaving 3 bases of the junction unmatched. CDR3 sequence: CAWASGSYEQYF. The CDR3 DNA reads as TGTGCCTGGGCGAGCGGGAGCTACGAGCAGTACTTC.

In this sample, this clone turned up once. V gene TRBV27 combines with J gene TRBJ1-1; D not resolved. Trimming removed 0 bases from V and 1 base from J, with 3 bases in between. CDR3 size: 13 residues. Germline CDR1 MNHEY, CDR2 SMNVEV (reference sequence). CDR3 DNA: TGTGCCAGCAGTTTATCGAGGAACACTGAAGCTTTCTTT. This translates into CASSLSRNTEAFF.

The rearrangement uses TRBV7-6 and TRBJ2-3, with TRBD1 as a possible D gene (5 bases). Germline lookup yields CDR1 SGHVS and CDR2 FNYEAQ. The CDR3 runs to 14 residues. V was trimmed by 7 bases and J by 2 bases, leaving 13 bases between them. This CDR3 is CASTWTDTTDTQYF. CDR3 nucleotide sequence: TGTGCCAGCACCTGGACGGACACCACAGATACGCAGTATTTT.

This clone was seen once. The chain recombines TRBV5-4 with TRBJ2-7, with 11 bases fitting TRBD1. CDR1 SGHNT and CDR2 YYREEE come from the germline V gene (reference sequence). The CDR3 runs 15 residues. J gave up 3 bases and V 5 bases, and 7 bases lay outside the gene matches. The CDR3 protein is CASSAGTGGIYEQYF. The DNA for the CDR3 is TGTGCCAGCAGTGCCGGGACAGGGGGTATCTACGAGCAGTACTTC. Full variable domain (missing parts from reference TRBV5-4 and TRBJ2-7): ETGVTQSPTHLIKTRGQQVTLRCSSQSGHNTVSWYQQALGQGPQFIFQYYREEENGRGNFPPRFSGLQFPNYSSELNVNALELDDSALYLCASSAGTGGIYEQYFGPGTRLTVT.

The CDR3 is CASSDRSTGELFF. For the CDR3, the DNA is TGTGCCAGCAGCGACAGGTCCACCGGGGAGCTGTTTTTT. The rearrangement joins TRBV9 to TRBJ2-2; possible D gene TRBD1, 5 bases. Germline CDR1 and CDR2: SGDLS and YYNGEE. V was clipped by 3 bases and J by 4 bases, with 7 bases between them. The CDR3 is 13 amino acids.

CDR3 nucleotide sequence: TGTGCCACTGACAGGCCCCATCAGCCCCAGCATTTT. Protein sequence: CATDRPHQPQHF. J is TRBJ1-5 and V is TRBV28, with D maybe TRBD1 (6 bases). Germline loops: CDR1 MDHEN, CDR2 SYDVKM. V lost 10 bases and J lost 5, with 12 bases in between. The CDR3 has 12 amino acids.

For the CDR3, the DNA is TGTGCCAGCAGTGAGGACAGGGCAGGTGAGCAGTTCTTC. It codes for CASSEDRAGEQFF. This chain connects TRBV6-1 to TRBJ2-1; 8 positions match TRBD1. The CDR3 sequence is 13 residues long. J was trimmed by 9 bases and V by 3 bases; bases with no gene match: 4. Germline V gene data show CDR1 as MNHNS and CDR2 as SASEGT.

The genes are TRBV5-1 and TRBJ1-2; weak D call: TRBD1 (6 bases). Germline CDR1 reads SGHRS; CDR2 reads YFSETQ. V shed 4 bases and J shed 4 bases, with 20 bases lying between them. This CDR3 is 16 amino acids long. In DNA, the CDR3 is TGCGCCAGCAGCCTTGCAGGGGACCCTACTTCCTATGGCTACACCTTC. Amino acids: CASSLAGDPTSYGYTF.

This clone was found once. V and J are TRBV7-6 and TRBJ1-3; a possible D gene is TRBD1 (6 bases). The CDR3 is 15 residues long. V lost 3 bases to trimming and J lost 2 bases, with 11 bases between them. The germline CDR1 and CDR2 sequences are SGHVS and FNYEAQ. The CDR3 DNA sequence: TGTGCCAGCAGCTTTGGCAGGGGCCCTGGAAACACCATATATTTT. This codes for CASSFGRGPGNTIYF.

The CDR3 DNA sequence: TGTGCCAGCAGCGCGGGACAGGGGAAGAGCACTGAAGCTTTCTTT. Translating gives CASSAGQGKSTEAFF. This chain uses TRBV7-9 with TRBJ1-1; 10 bases line up with TRBD1. Germline CDR1 is SEHNR and CDR2 is FQNEAQ (reference sequence). J lost 4 bases, V lost 5 bases, and 7 bases had no gene match. The CDR3 contains 15 residues.

The chain links TRBV7-9 to TRBJ2-7; 10 nucleotides line up with TRBD2. CDR1 SEHNR and CDR2 FQNEAQ come from the germline V gene (reference sequence). CDR3 length: 16 amino acids. Losses at the gene ends were 6 bases for V and 3 bases for J; bases not matched to a gene: 11. As DNA, the CDR3 is TGTGCCAGCAGACGCACGGGGACTAGCGACTACTACGAGCAGTACTTC. Encoded protein: CASRRTGTSDYYEQYF.

The V and J genes are TRBV6-5 and TRBJ1-2; TRBD1 matches 9 bases. Unmatched junction bases numbered 5, after V lost 5 bases and J lost 7 bases. Germline V gene lookup returns CDR1 MNHEY and CDR2 SVGAGI. The CDR3 length is 13 residues. For the CDR3, the DNA is TGTGCCAGCAGTCAGACAGGGGGTCTTGGCTACACCTTC. Translating gives CASSQTGGLGYTF.

This clone was observed a handful of times. The chain links TRBV6-5 to TRBJ2-1, with TRBD1 identical over 7 bases. The CDR3 runs 14 residues. The germline V gene encodes CDR1 MNHEY and CDR2 SVGAGI. Losses at the gene ends were 6 bases for V and 0 bases for J; bases not matched to a gene: 2. The CDR3 bases are TGTGCCAGCAGGACAGGGAGCTCCTACAATGAGCAGTTCTTC. Translation: CASRTGSSYNEQFF.

The chain carries TRBV5-6 and TRBJ1-2; D perhaps matches TRBD1 (6 bases). V was clipped by 1 base and J by 14 bases, with 12 bases between them. The CDR3 loop spans 11 amino acids. Germline V gene data show CDR1 as SGHDT and CDR2 as YYEEEE. The CDR3: CASSLNRVETF. Written as DNA, the CDR3 is TGTGCCAGCAGCTTGAACAGGGTGGAGACCTTC.